These 11 T cell receptor beta chains were all obtained from the same sample, sequenced in a study of T-cell reconstitution after alpha-beta-depleted transplantation in children. Preparation of the TCRbeta library was carried out with unique molecular identifiers. TCRdb re-called the PCR reads through MiXCR, storing one row per CDR3 protein. The sample yields about 350,000 distinct CDR3 sequences, roughly 15% seen once. The specimen was PBMCs, mostly from graft donor cells, collected 360 days after TCRalphabeta/CD19-depleted stem cell transplant. The receptors were gathered from a male patient between 2 and 10 years old who had a stem cell transplant for acute lymphoblastic leukemia, so the T cells may come from the graft donor.

V is TRBV5-6 and J is TRBJ1-3; unclear D gene. The CDR3 is made up of 14 amino acids. Germline CDR1 is SGHDT and CDR2 is YYEEEE. Trimming took 2 bases from V and 4 from J, leaving 10 bases between them. CDR3 DNA sequence: TGTGCCAGCAGCTTTTCACAAGACGGAAACACCATATATTTT. Translated, it gives CASSFSQDGNTIYF. Full variable domain (rest looked up from reference TRBV5-6 and TRBJ1-3): DAGVTQSPTHLIKTRGQQVTLRCSPKSGHDTVSWYQQALGQGPQFIFQYYEEEERQRGNFPDRFSGHQFPNYSSELNVNALLLGDSALYLCASSFSQDGNTIYFGEGSWLTVV.

This clonotype was found once. The chain recombines TRBV4-1 with TRBJ2-2, with D unresolved. The ends were cut back, 0 bases at V and 7 bases at J, with 12 bases in the middle. The germline V gene has CDR1 MGHRA and CDR2 YSYEKL. The CDR3 spans 15 residues. For the CDR3, the DNA is TGCGCCAGCAGCCAAGAACCGGCAGGCTTCGGGGAGCTGTTTTTT. It yields the protein CASSQEPAGFGELFF.

The rearrangement uses TRBV15 and TRBJ2-5; TRBD2 agrees at 9 bases. This CDR3 is 15 amino acids long. The germline CDR1 and CDR2 sequences are LNHNV and YYDKDF (reference sequence). Germline trimming cut 1 base from V and 3 bases from J; bases unmatched to any gene: 3. This CDR3 is CATSRVASGEETQYF. The CDR3 nucleotides are TGTGCCACCAGCAGAGTGGCTAGCGGGGAAGAGACCCAGTACTTC.

The sample holds many counts of this clonotype. V and J are TRBV5-1 and TRBJ2-7, with 10 bases identical to TRBD1. The CDR3 has 16 amino acids. The J segment lost 4 bases and the V segment lost 3 bases, leaving 10 bases of the junction unmatched. CDR1 and CDR2 from the germline V gene are SGHRS and YFSETQ. The CDR3 nucleotides are TGCGCCAGCAGCTCGACAGGGGGCAGTCCCCCTTACGAGCAGTACTTC. It codes for CASSSTGGSPPYEQYF.

This chain connects TRBV4-1 to TRBJ2-1; TRBD1 might be the D (6 bases). Germline assignment: CDR1 MGHRA and CDR2 YSYEKL. The CDR3 totals 16 residues. Between the trimmed V and J ends, which lost 1 base and 7 bases, there was a span of 17 bases. The CDR3: CASSQVDRRITNEQFF. The CDR3 DNA reads as TGCGCCAGCAGCCAAGTGGACAGAAGGATTACAAATGAGCAGTTCTTC.

This clonotype has a handful of counts. This chain connects TRBV11-2 to TRBJ2-1; 11 bases line up with TRBD2. The length of the CDR3 is 21 residues. V dropped 3 bases and J dropped 4; count of bases not matched to a gene: 20. Germline lookup yields CDR1 SGHAT and CDR2 FQNNGV. The CDR3 here is CASSFPRPRPILAGGYNEQFF. The CDR3 region has the DNA TGTGCCAGCAGCTTCCCCCGGCCCAGGCCAATCCTAGCGGGAGGTTACAATGAGCAGTTCTTC.

The chain employs TRBV10-3 and TRBJ2-7, with TRBD1 matching 9 bases. The germline CDR1 and CDR2 sequences are ENHRY and SYGVKD. V lost 6 bases and J lost 2; bases outside the gene matches: 8. The length of the CDR3 is 15 residues. CDR3 DNA sequence: TGTGCCATCAGAACGACAGGGGGAGGGACCTACGAGCAGTACTTC. Translating gives CAIRTTGGGTYEQYF.

The gene calls are TRBV6-2 or TRBV6-3 and TRBJ1-5; D uncertain. Per the germline V gene, CDR1 is MNHEY and CDR2 is SVGEGT. Trimming pared 2 bases from V and 3 bases from J, leaving 29 bases between. CDR3 length: 21 residues. CDR3 DNA sequence: TGTGCCAGCAGTTACGGTGCAGACTCCATGTCGCTCCTTTTCGACAATCAGCCCCAGCATTTT. This sequence encodes CASSYGADSMSLLFDNQPQHF.

This clonotype was detected ten times or more. The J gene is TRBJ2-1, the V gene TRBV27; 8 nucleotides match TRBD1. V trimming: 2 bases; J trimming: 2 bases; junction bases outside the gene matches: 5. Germline values: CDR1 MNHEY, CDR2 SMNVEV (reference sequence). CDR3 length: 16 amino acids. The CDR3 reads CASSLMTQGAYNEQFF. In DNA form, the CDR3 reads TGTGCCAGCAGTTTAATGACACAGGGGGCCTACAATGAGCAGTTCTTC.

This clonotype has only a few counts. The rearrangement links TRBV28 to TRBJ2-3, with a weak D call TRBD1 (5 bases). The germline V and J ends were trimmed by 5 bases and 5 bases, with 14 bases remaining between them. The V gene's germline CDR1 is MDHEN and CDR2 SYDVKM. The CDR3 consists of 14 residues. As DNA, the CDR3 is TGTGCCAGCAGTCAAACCCCAGGGCAAGATACGCAGTATTTT. Translating gives CASSQTPGQDTQYF.

In its sample, this clonotype was seen many times. V usage is TRBV7-9 and J usage is TRBJ1-1; D gene unclear. The CDR3 runs 17 residues. The germline gives CDR1 SEHNR, CDR2 FQNEAQ (reference sequence). Trimming pared 3 bases from V and 1 base from J, leaving 18 bases between. DNA for the CDR3: TGTGCCAGCAGCTTGTATGCCGCGAGGACTGGGAACACTGAAGCTTTCTTT. As protein: CASSLYAARTGNTEAFF. Together with reference TRBV7-9 and TRBJ1-1, the CDR3 gives the full variable domain: DTGVSQNPRHKITKRGQNVTFRCDPISEHNRLYWYRQTLGQGPEFLTYFQNEAQLEKSRLLSDRFSAERPKGSFSTLEIQRTEQGDSAMYLCASSLYAARTGNTEAFFGQGTRLTVV.